The 21 T cell receptor beta chains given below trace back to one sample, sequenced in a study of T cell repertoires in cytomegalovirus infection. TCRdb reanalysed the reads using MiXCR and keeps one entry per CDR3 protein. The sample contains just over 150,000 distinct CDR3 sequences, 20% to 30% of which appear only once. Material for sequencing was PBMCs. The receptor source for this set is a human donor in good health (CMV status not recorded). Some clones in this sample may be carry-over from other donors' samples.

The chain has TRBV5-4 and TRBJ2-5; D remains unclear. Trimming took 2 bases from V and 3 from J, leaving 8 bases between them. The germline V gene encodes CDR1 SGHNT and CDR2 YYREEE (reference sequence). The CDR3 contains 13 residues. CDR3 protein: CASSLITEETQYF. The CDR3 nucleotides are TGTGCCAGCAGCTTAATCACCGAAGAGACCCAGTACTTC.

In its sample, this clonotype was seen once. The rearrangement joins TRBV28 to TRBJ1-6; perhaps TRBD1 as D (5 bases). This CDR3 is built from 16 residues. Looked up from germline, CDR1 is MDHEN and CDR2 is SYDVKM. Trimming stripped 6 bases from V and 7 bases from J, with 19 bases between. CDR3 DNA: TGTGCCAGCAGGCCTGGGGGATCCCGCCAAAATTCACCCCTCCACTTT. This translates into CASRPGGSRQNSPLHF.

The chain links TRBV7-3 to TRBJ2-6; D is perhaps TRBD1 or TRBD2 (7 bases each). This CDR3 comprises 17 residues. The V and J ends lost 5 bases and 0 bases respectively, with 14 bases between them. Germline values: CDR1 SGHTA, CDR2 FQGTGA. CDR3 sequence: CASSKIRGGSGANVLTF. The CDR3 nucleotides are TGTGCCAGCAGCAAGATCAGGGGGGGCTCTGGGGCCAACGTCCTGACTTTC.

The chain combines TRBV6-6 with TRBJ1-5, with 7 bases that match TRBD1. CDR1 is MNHNY and CDR2 is SVGAGI in the germline V gene (reference sequence). Trimming removed 6 bases from V and 9 bases from J; junction bases left unmatched: 8. The CDR3 totals 13 residues. The CDR3 protein is CASSDRAGGPQHF. The CDR3, as DNA: TGTGCCAGCAGCGACAGGGCGGGCGGGCCCCAGCATTTT.

There are many counts of this clonotype. This chain links TRBV7-2 with TRBJ1-1, with D unresolved. Germline V gives CDR1 SGHTA, CDR2 FQGNSA. The CDR3 consists of 15 residues. The V gene lost 2 bases and the J gene lost 0 bases, with 10 bases spanning the gap. The CDR3: CASSLFGQLNTEAFF. Written as DNA, the CDR3 is TGTGCCAGCAGCTTATTCGGCCAACTGAACACTGAAGCTTTCTTT.

This sequence joins TRBV12-3 or TRBV12-4 and TRBJ1-6; D is ambiguous. This CDR3 spans 14 amino acids. With 3 bases removed from V and 9 bases from J, the gap between germline ends came to 12 bases. The CDR3 loop is CASSLVGNLSPLHF. The CDR3 DNA is TGTGCCAGCAGTTTGGTGGGGAATCTTTCACCCCTCCACTTT.

The CDR3 bases are TGTGCCAGTAGTATTGGGGCGGGGAGCTCCTACGAGCAGTACTTC. Translating gives CASSIGAGSSYEQYF. The rearrangement links TRBV19 to TRBJ2-7, with TRBD2 as a possible D gene (6 bases). Germline V gene data show CDR1 as LNHDA and CDR2 as SQIVND (reference sequence). CDR3 length: 15 residues. Deletions cut 3 bases from V and 0 bases from J, with 12 bases between.

The sample holds many counts of this clonotype. V is TRBV7-2 and J is TRBJ2-5; no firm D call. Germline CDR1 reads SGHTA; CDR2 reads FQGNSA. CDR3 length: 13 amino acids. Trimming left V 5 bases short and J 1 base short, with 8 bases between. The CDR3 region has the DNA TGTGCCAGCAGCAGACAAATCCAAGAGACCCAGTACTTC. This encodes CASSRQIQETQYF.

This chain connects TRBV2 to TRBJ2-3; possibly TRBD2 for D (6 bases). The CDR3 has 16 residues. Germline CDR1 and CDR2: SNHLY and FYNNEI. V was cut by 7 bases and J by 1 base, with 18 bases left in between. CDR3 in DNA: TGTGCCAGCAAAGGAGGGCAGGGAAGAGGCACAGATACGCAGTATTTT. Translated, it gives CASKGGQGRGTDTQYF. Full variable domain (rest looked up from reference TRBV2 and TRBJ2-3): EPEVTQTPSHQVTQMGQEVILRCVPISNHLYFYWYRQILGQKVEFLVSFYNNEISEKSEIFDDQFSVERPDGSNFTLKIRSTKLEDSAMYFCASKGGQGRGTDTQYFGPGTRLTVL.

The V call is TRBV28, the J call TRBJ2-1, with 8 bases lining up with TRBD2. V shed 1 base and J 13 bases; nucleotides not matched to a gene: 15. Germline V lookup: CDR1 MDHEN, CDR2 SYDVKM. The CDR3 is 16 residues long. DNA of the CDR3: TGTGCCAGCAGTTTATCCGCGGGGGGCTCCTACAACGATCAGTTCTTC. Its protein product is CASSLSAGGSYNDQFF.

The chain combines TRBV10-1 with TRBJ1-1, with D unresolved. V lost 7 bases, J lost 3 bases, and 9 bases lay in between. The germline CDR1 and CDR2 sequences are WNHNN and SYGVQD (reference sequence). This CDR3 comprises 12 residues. CDR3: CASTWGDTEAFF. In DNA, the CDR3 is TGCGCCAGCACCTGGGGAGACACTGAAGCTTTCTTT.

The V gene is TRBV7-9, the J gene TRBJ1-6; tentative D call: TRBD1 (6 bases). This CDR3 region has 15 residues. V was trimmed by 2 bases and J by 9 bases, leaving 14 bases between them. Germline CDR1 is SEHNR and CDR2 is FQNEAQ (reference sequence). This CDR3 reads CASSLTTGIGSPLHF. DNA of the CDR3: TGTGCCAGCAGCTTAACAACAGGGATCGGTTCACCCCTCCACTTT.

This clonotype was counted between two and nine times. The chain has TRBV7-6 and TRBJ1-1, with D hard to call. The CDR3 runs to 13 residues. The germline V gene encodes CDR1 SGHVS and CDR2 FNYEAQ. Trimming took off 1 base at V and 10 bases at J, with 13 bases between the two ends. The DNA of the CDR3 is TGTGCCAGCAGCTTAGATTTGGCCCGGGGAGCTTTCTTT. It yields the protein CASSLDLARGAFF.

There are a few counts of this clonotype. The CDR3 sequence: CASSQGQGRADTQYF. CDR3 coding DNA: TGTGCCAGCAGCCAGGGGCAGGGGCGCGCAGATACGCAGTATTTT. The gene calls are TRBV5-4 and TRBJ2-3; TRBD1 might be the D (6 bases). The CDR3 contains 15 residues. V was pared by 4 bases and J by 4 bases, with 16 bases between. Per the germline V gene, CDR1 is SGHNT and CDR2 is YYREEE (reference sequence). Full variable domain (remainder filled in from reference TRBV5-4 and TRBJ2-3): ETGVTQSPTHLIKTRGQQVTLRCSSQSGHNTVSWYQQALGQGPQFIFQYYREEENGRGNFPPRFSGLQFPNYSSELNVNALELDDSALYLCASSQGQGRADTQYFGPGTRLTVL.

The genes are TRBV15 and TRBJ2-3, with D possibly matching TRBD2 (7 bases). Germline V lookup: CDR1 LNHNV, CDR2 YYDKDF (reference sequence). This CDR3 is 17 amino acids long. Trimming removed 5 bases from V and 5 bases from J, with 23 bases in between. CDR3: CATSELGGLGGGDTQYF. CDR3 in DNA: TGTGCCACCAGCGAATTGGGGGGGCTCGGGGGCGGAGATACGCAGTATTTT.

This clonotype has only a few counts. The V call is TRBV7-2, the J call TRBJ2-1; D possibly corresponds to TRBD2 (6 bases). Germline V gene data show CDR1 as SGHTA and CDR2 as FQGNSA. V was pared by 5 bases and J by 10 bases, with 12 bases between. This CDR3 is built from 12 residues. CDR3 residues: CASSAGAGEQFF. DNA of the CDR3: TGTGCCAGCAGCGCTGGGGCGGGGGAGCAGTTCTTC.

This clonotype has a handful of counts. The chain uses TRBV27 and TRBJ2-7; D gene uncertain. Germline values: CDR1 MNHEY, CDR2 SMNVEV (reference sequence). V lost 3 bases, J lost 4 bases, and 10 bases lay in between. This CDR3 is 13 amino acids long. CDR3 coding DNA: TGTGCCAGCAGTTTTCGAGAGAAATACGAGCAGTACTTC. Protein product: CASSFREKYEQYF.

The chain couples TRBV29-1 to TRBJ2-7; maybe TRBD2 (6 bases). Trimming removed 7 bases at V and 0 bases at J, with 16 bases between. This CDR3 has 14 amino acids. Germline values: CDR1 SQVTM, CDR2 ANQGSEA. The CDR3 DNA is TGCAGCGCCGCGGAGGGACCCAGCTCCTACGAGCAGTACTTC. Translating it yields CSAAEGPSSYEQYF.

This chain joins TRBV7-2 and TRBJ1-6; D not certain. The CDR3 totals 16 residues. The germline gives CDR1 SGHTA, CDR2 FQGNSA. V shed 2 bases and J shed 0 bases, with 8 bases lying between them. This chain's CDR3 is CASSLIASSYNSPLHF. The CDR3 bases are TGTGCCAGCAGCTTAATCGCTAGCTCCTATAATTCACCCCTCCACTTT. Supplemented by reference TRBV7-2 and TRBJ1-6, the full variable domain reads GAGVSQSPSNKVTEKGKDVELRCDPISGHTALYWYRQSLGQGLEFLIYFQGNSAPDKSGLPSDRFSAERTGGSVSTLTIQRTQQEDSAVYLCASSLIASSYNSPLHFGNGTRLTVT.

The rearrangement uses TRBV28 and TRBJ1-5, with a weak D call TRBD1 (6 bases). The CDR3 has 16 residues. Trimming cost V 3 bases and J 8 bases, with 20 bases left between them. The germline V gene has CDR1 MDHEN and CDR2 SYDVKM. The CDR3 loop reads CASSLRDRILGEPQHF. CDR3 nucleotide sequence: TGTGCCAGCAGTTTGCGCGACAGGATCCTAGGAGAGCCCCAGCATTTT.

The V and J genes are TRBV12-3 or TRBV12-4 and TRBJ1-1; D might be TRBD1 (5 bases). CDR3 size: 16 residues. V lost 3 bases and J 4 bases, leaving 18 bases between the germline ends. CDR3 in DNA: TGTGCCAGCAGTTTCAACCCGGGACGACGGGTCACTGAAGCTTTCTTT. This translates into CASSFNPGRRVTEAFF.